The 13 T cell receptor beta chains below were found in one sample sequenced in a study of T cell repertoires in cytomegalovirus infection. MiXCR, run by TCRdb on the reads, gives a single entry per CDR3 protein. In the table there are about 140,000 distinct CDR3 sequences, roughly 6% of which are singletons. The sequencing input was PBMCs. The receptors come from a human donor in good health (CMV status not recorded). Some clones in this sample may be carry-over from other donors' samples.

This clonotype was recorded many times. The chain has TRBV12-3 or TRBV12-4 and TRBJ2-3; a weak D match, TRBD1 (6 bases). V dropped 5 bases and J dropped 4 bases, with 16 bases sitting between them. The CDR3 loop spans 15 amino acids. The CDR3 here is CASSNTGRGADTQYF. In DNA, the CDR3 is TGTGCCAGCAGTAACACAGGGAGAGGGGCAGATACGCAGTATTTT.

This clonotype was seen many times. The J gene is TRBJ1-5, the V gene TRBV19; D not certain. V was trimmed by 6 bases and J by 4 bases, leaving 28 bases between them. The germline V gene encodes CDR1 LNHDA and CDR2 SQIVND (reference sequence). The CDR3 totals 19 residues. The CDR3 is CASSPLSWVEASRNQPQHF. The CDR3 DNA sequence: TGTGCCAGTAGCCCCCTTTCTTGGGTCGAAGCGAGCCGAAATCAGCCCCAGCATTTT.

This clonotype appeared many times. The CDR3 DNA reads as TGTGCCAGCAGCTTAGCGGTCAATAGTGGCTACACCTTC. It specifies CASSLAVNSGYTF. The gene calls are TRBV7-2 and TRBJ1-2; no firm D call. V was trimmed by 0 bases and J by 7 bases, leaving 9 bases between them. The germline V gene has CDR1 SGHTA and CDR2 FQGNSA. The CDR3 is 13 residues long.

The chain couples TRBV29-1 to TRBJ2-3, with TRBD1 identical over 9 bases. The CDR3 is 17 residues long. Germline assignment: CDR1 SQVTM and CDR2 ANQGSEA. The trim removed 6 bases at V and 1 base at J, leaving 14 bases unmatched. DNA of the CDR3: TGCAGCGTCCGGCGGACAGGGGCACTCCGGGGCACAGATACGCAGTATTTT. It codes for CSVRRTGALRGTDTQYF.

The table lists this clonotype with many counts. This chain joins TRBV7-2 and TRBJ2-7; the match to TRBD2 covers 7 bases. V lost 3 bases to trimming and J lost 7 bases; unmatched junction nucleotides: 9. Germline V CDR1 and CDR2: SGHTA, FQGNSA. This CDR3 region has 14 residues. The CDR3: CASSFQGGVGEQYF. For the CDR3, the DNA is TGTGCCAGCAGCTTCCAGGGAGGGGTGGGGGAGCAGTACTTC.

The genes are TRBV7-3 and TRBJ2-3; a weak D match, TRBD2 (5 bases). With 2 bases removed from V and 8 bases from J, the gap between germline ends came to 8 bases. Germline V gives CDR1 SGHTA, CDR2 FQGTGA. The CDR3 runs 12 residues. As DNA, the CDR3 is TGTGCCAGCAGCTTAGAGGGCGGTACGCAGTATTTT. It specifies CASSLEGGTQYF.

This clonotype was observed at least ten times. V and J are TRBV7-2 and TRBJ2-1; 9 bases match TRBD2. This CDR3 is 16 amino acids long. Germline CDR1 SGHTA, CDR2 FQGNSA. V was clipped by 4 bases and J by 9 bases; unmatched bases: 13. As DNA, the CDR3 is TGTGCCAGCAGCTCAGAAACTAGCGGGTGGGGGGGTGAGCAGTTCTTC. Protein: CASSSETSGWGGEQFF.

This clonotype was picked up a small number of times. This sequence joins TRBV5-1 and TRBJ1-5, with a tentative D call TRBD1 (5 bases). Trimming stripped 0 bases from V and 4 bases from J, with 11 bases between. Germline V gene data show CDR1 as SGHRS and CDR2 as YFSETQ. The CDR3 extends over 15 amino acids. The CDR3 protein is CASSLVGGRNQPQHF. Written as DNA, the CDR3 is TGCGCCAGCAGCTTGGTCGGGGGGAGAAATCAGCCCCAGCATTTT.

This clonotype came up many times. CDR3 protein: CAILSGTEADYGYTF. DNA for the CDR3: TGTGCCATCTTATCCGGGACAGAAGCGGACTATGGCTACACCTTC. The chain has TRBV10-3 and TRBJ1-2, with 7 positions matching TRBD1. V shed 8 bases and J 3 bases; nucleotides not matched to a gene: 12. Germline CDR1 reads ENHRY; CDR2 reads SYGVKD. The CDR3 has 15 amino acids.

This clonotype was counted many times. This chain joins TRBV7-2 and TRBJ1-3; D not resolved. The CDR3 extends over 17 amino acids. Trimming removed 5 bases from V and 0 bases from J, with 17 bases in between. CDR1 is SGHTA, CDR2 FQGNSA, per germline. The CDR3 DNA reads TGTGCCAGCAGCCCCCGCGGGAACGGGATCTCTGGAAACACCATATATTTT. Amino acids: CASSPRGNGISGNTIYF.

This clonotype appeared many times. V and J are TRBV7-2 and TRBJ2-5; 11 nucleotides line up with TRBD2. The CDR3 is made up of 15 amino acids. The junction had 3 bases not matched to a gene; V was cut back by 2 bases and J by 4 bases. Germline values: CDR1 SGHTA, CDR2 FQGNSA. CDR3 bases: TGTGCCAGCAGCTTACATAGCGGGGGGGGAGAGACCCAGTACTTC. It encodes CASSLHSGGGETQYF.

This clonotype was picked up many times. The chain carries TRBV7-3 and TRBJ2-1; 8 bases fit TRBD1. CDR1 is SGHTA, CDR2 FQGTGA, per germline. V was pared by 2 bases and J by 7 bases, with 7 bases of the junction left unmatched. This CDR3 region has 15 residues. The CDR3 nucleotides read TGTGCCAGCAGCTTAGCCCCAGGGGGCTGGAATGAGCAGTTCTTC. It codes for CASSLAPGGWNEQFF.

This clonotype was detected a few times. The V call is TRBV5-1, the J call TRBJ1-5, with 7 positions matching TRBD1. Germline-derived CDR1 and CDR2 are SGHRS and YFSETQ. CDR3 length: 19 amino acids. V was pared by 0 bases and J by 0 bases, with 12 bases of the junction left unmatched. CDR3 sequence: CASSLGRGQQGNSNQPQHF. The CDR3, as DNA: TGCGCCAGCAGCTTGGGAAGGGGGCAACAGGGCAATAGCAATCAGCCCCAGCATTTT.